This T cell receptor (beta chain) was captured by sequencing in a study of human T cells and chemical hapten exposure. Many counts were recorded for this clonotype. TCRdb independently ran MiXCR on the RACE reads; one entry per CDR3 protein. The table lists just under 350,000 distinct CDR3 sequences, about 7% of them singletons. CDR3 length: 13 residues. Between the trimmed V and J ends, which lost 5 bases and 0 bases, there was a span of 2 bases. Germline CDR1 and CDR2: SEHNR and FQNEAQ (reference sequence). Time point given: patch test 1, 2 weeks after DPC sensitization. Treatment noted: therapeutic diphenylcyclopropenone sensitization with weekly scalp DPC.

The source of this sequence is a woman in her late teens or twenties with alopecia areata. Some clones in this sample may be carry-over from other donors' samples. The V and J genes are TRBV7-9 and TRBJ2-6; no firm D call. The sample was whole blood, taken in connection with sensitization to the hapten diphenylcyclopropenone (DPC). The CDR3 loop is CASSHSGANVLTF. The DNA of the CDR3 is TGTGCCAGCAGCCACTCTGGGGCCAACGTCCTGACTTTC. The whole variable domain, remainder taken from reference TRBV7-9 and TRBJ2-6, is DTGVSQNPRHKITKRGQNVTFRCDPISEHNRLYWYRQTLGQGPEFLTYFQNEAQLEKSRLLSDRFSAERPKGSFSTLEIQRTEQGDSAMYLCASSHSGANVLTFGAGSRLTVL.